These 15 T cell receptor beta chains came from one sample sequenced in a study of low-dose radiotherapy and immunotherapy resistance in tumors. Sample time point: before trial treatment. First-strand cDNA used TRAV- and TRBV-specific primers, covering alpha and beta chains. TCRs underwent 15 to 20 PCR cycles of amplification with a constant-region primer and V-primer adapter. TCRdb used MiXCR to reprocess the reads, holding one entry per CDR3 protein. The data show more than 85,000 distinct CDR3 sequences, 9.4% seen once. Specimen: PBMCs, collected before treatment. The receptors stem from a male donor with prostate cancer.

This clonotype was observed at least ten times. The chain carries TRBV5-1 and TRBJ2-7; the match to TRBD2 covers 10 bases. This CDR3 spans 15 amino acids. Germline values: CDR1 SGHRS, CDR2 YFSETQ. The J segment lost 5 bases and the V segment lost 3 bases, leaving 8 bases of the junction unmatched. In nucleotides, the CDR3 is TGCGCCAGCAGCTCCCAAGCGGGAGGGCCCAACGAGCAGTACTTC. Its translation is CASSSQAGGPNEQYF.

At least ten counts were recorded for this clonotype. J is TRBJ2-2 and V is TRBV30, with D hard to call. Germline V gene lookup returns CDR1 GTSNPN and CDR2 SVGIG (reference sequence). The V gene lost 8 bases and the J gene lost 7 bases, with 11 bases spanning the gap. This CDR3 has 11 amino acids. The CDR3 DNA reads as TGTGCCCTTGGAGCCGGCGGGGAGCTGTTTTTT. Protein: CALGAGGELFF.

This clonotype was counted ten times or more. The chain couples TRBV4-1 to TRBJ2-4, with D maybe TRBD2 (5 bases). The germline gives CDR1 MGHRA, CDR2 YSYEKL. The V gene lost 0 bases and the J gene lost 0 bases, with 18 bases spanning the gap. The CDR3 spans 19 residues. CDR3 DNA: TGCGCCAGCAGCCAAGACGAGGGCATTCTAACTCTAGCCAAAAACATTCAGTACTTC. Its protein product is CASSQDEGILTLAKNIQYF.

This clonotype appeared many times. The chain recombines TRBV11-2 with TRBJ1-6; 8 bases agree with TRBD1. Looked up from germline, CDR1 is SGHAT and CDR2 is FQNNGV. The CDR3 covers 14 residues. With V trimmed by 3 bases and J by 8 bases, 3 bases remained unmatched. CDR3 coding DNA: TGTGCCAGCAGCTTGACAGGGGCAGATTCACCCCTCCACTTT. Translation gives CASSLTGADSPLHF.

In this sample, this clonotype turned up many times. The chain employs TRBV19 and TRBJ2-7; 7 bases line up with TRBD1. This CDR3 has 15 amino acids. The germline gives CDR1 LNHDA, CDR2 SQIVND (reference sequence). V was pared by 3 bases and J by 3 bases, with 8 bases of the junction left unmatched. CDR3 nucleotide sequence: TGTGCCAGTAGTATCTCGACAGGGAGCTTCTACGAGCAGTACTTC. It encodes CASSISTGSFYEQYF.

Ten or more counts support this clonotype. CDR3 residues: CAISESGGNREQYF. The CDR3 region has the DNA TGTGCCATCAGTGAGTCGGGGGGCAACCGCGAGCAGTACTTC. The chain is built from TRBV10-3 and TRBJ2-7; possibly TRBD1 or TRBD2 for D (6 bases each). Trimming removed 0 bases at V and 6 bases at J, with 12 bases between. The V gene's germline CDR1 is ENHRY and CDR2 SYGVKD. The CDR3 extends over 14 amino acids.

This clonotype showed up many times. V and J are TRBV5-5 and TRBJ2-3, with D unclear. Germline loops: CDR1 SGHKS, CDR2 YYEKEE (reference sequence). The CDR3 covers 13 residues. The V and J ends lost 0 bases and 9 bases respectively, with 11 bases between them. This CDR3 is CASSLEPETTQYF. CDR3 nucleotides: TGTGCCAGCAGCTTGGAGCCAGAGACAACGCAGTATTTT. Variable domain in full (rest from reference TRBV5-5 and TRBJ2-3): DAGVTQSPTHLIKTRGQQVTLRCSPISGHKSVSWYQQVLGQGPQFIFQYYEKEERGRGNFPDRFSARQFPNYSSELNVNALLLGDSALYLCASSLEPETTQYFGPGTRLTVL.

Many counts were recorded for this clonotype. The V call is TRBV28, the J call TRBJ2-5, with D perhaps given as TRBD1 or TRBD2 (6 bases each). Germline lookup yields CDR1 MDHEN and CDR2 SYDVKM. The V and J ends lost 4 bases and 2 bases respectively, with 14 bases between them. CDR3 size: 15 residues. CDR3 amino acids: CASSSSGGLQETQYF. DNA for the CDR3: TGTGCCAGCAGTTCCTCCGGGGGCTTACAAGAGACCCAGTACTTC. Full variable domain (missing parts from reference TRBV28 and TRBJ2-5): DVKVTQSSRYLVKRTGEKVFLECVQDMDHENMFWYRQDPGLGLRLIYFSYDVKMKEKGDIPEGYSVSREKKERFSLILESASTNQTSMYLCASSSSGGLQETQYFGPGTRLLVL.

Remarks on this clonotype: With only one base between it and a far larger clone, this is likely a read error. The rearrangement uses TRBV5-8 and TRBJ2-1; D may be TRBD1 or TRBD2 (5 bases each). Trimming took 4 bases from V and 9 from J, leaving 14 bases between them. The V gene's germline CDR1 is SGHTS and CDR2 YDEGEE. The CDR3 is 13 residues long. The CDR3 nucleotides are TGTGCCAGCAGCCCCATCGGGGCGGGTGAGCAGTTCTTC. This translates into CASSPIGAGEQFF.

This clonotype appeared a few times. CDR3 sequence (DNA): TGCAGTGTAGGGGACTCCTACGAGCAGTACTTC. Residues: CSVGDSYEQYF. J is TRBJ2-7 and V is TRBV20-1; perhaps TRBD1 as D (5 bases). This CDR3 contains 11 residues. V lost 7 bases to trimming and J lost 0 bases, with 7 bases between them. CDR1 and CDR2 (germline): DFQATT, SNEGSKA (reference sequence).

This clonotype was seen at least ten times. The genes are TRBV20-1 and TRBJ2-5, with 14 bases fitting TRBD2. CDR3 length: 15 amino acids. J was trimmed by 1 base and V by 6 bases; bases with no gene match: 4. From germline, CDR1 is DFQATT and CDR2 SNEGSKA (reference sequence). For the CDR3, the DNA is TGCAGTGCCAAAGGGACTAGCGGGAGCCAAGAGACCCAGTACTTC. Translated: CSAKGTSGSQETQYF.

This clonotype was counted at least ten times. V usage is TRBV20-1 and J usage is TRBJ2-1; 8 bases agree with TRBD2. The V gene's germline CDR1 is DFQATT and CDR2 SNEGSKA (reference sequence). V lost 4 bases, J lost 6 bases, and 8 bases stayed unmatched. The length of the CDR3 is 14 residues. In nucleotides, the CDR3 is TGCAGTGCTACAACCGGGACTAGGGTCAATGAGCAGTTCTTC. As protein: CSATTGTRVNEQFF.

At least ten counts were recorded for this clonotype. The chain uses TRBV7-2 and TRBJ2-1; no firm D call. Germline CDR1 and CDR2: SGHTA and FQGNSA. The CDR3 length is 15 residues. Trimming took 4 bases from V and 3 from J, leaving 13 bases between them. CDR3 sequence: CASSSMAGSYNEQFF. As DNA, the CDR3 is TGTGCCAGCAGCTCAATGGCAGGTAGCTACAATGAGCAGTTCTTC.

The J gene is TRBJ2-2, the V gene TRBV19; the D is unclear. V lost 5 bases, J lost 5 bases, and 3 bases lay in between. The CDR3 contains 11 residues. Germline lookup yields CDR1 LNHDA and CDR2 SQIVND (reference sequence). The CDR3 sequence: CASSETGELFF. CDR3 nucleotides: TGTGCCAGTAGTGAGACCGGGGAGCTGTTTTTT.

The chain combines TRBV4-2 with TRBJ2-1; TRBD2 matches 13 bases. The CDR3 runs 16 residues. The V gene end was trimmed by 3 bases and the J gene end by 7 bases; junction bases not matched to a gene: 6. CDR1 LGHNA and CDR2 YNFKEQ come from the germline V gene. Here the CDR3 DNA reads TGTGCCAGCAGCCAGGCCAAACTAGCGGGAGGGAATGAGCAGTTCTTC. Protein product: CASSQAKLAGGNEQFF.